This is a list of T cell receptor beta chains from one sample in a study of T cell changes during pregnancy in multiple sclerosis. The method was immunoSEQ multiplex PCR; TCRdb's version includes in-frame clones alone and lacks a portion of them. The sample includes about 98,000 clones, under 95% seen only once; the top ten take roughly 2.1%. The material was peripheral blood, obtained after pregnancy. These receptors all stem from a female donor in good health, enrolled as a control in a pregnancy study. Both conserved end residues are part of each CDR3. A D gene is named only where the DNA matches it firmly. Clone size is not always given. Where it is, it says once, few, many or a class for expanded clones.

d_call,v_call,clone_size,j_call,cdr3_nt,cdr3_aa
-,TRBV15,-,TRBJ1-1,TGTGCCACCAGCAGAGATTGGCGGGACTGGAACACTGAAGCTTTCTTT,CATSRDWRDWNTEAFF
-,TRBV6-1,-,TRBJ2-7,TGTGCCAGCAAGTCTTCGCCTCCTAACGAGCAGTACTTC,CASKSSPPNEQYF
-,TRBV4-1,-,TRBJ2-7,TGCGCCAGCAGCCAAACTGCGGGGGCCTCCTACTACGAGCAGTACTTC,CASSQTAGASYYEQYF
TRBD2,TRBV19,once,TRBJ2-7,TGTGCCACCCAAGCGACCGGGGGGATTTACGAGCAGTACTTC,CATQATGGIYEQYF
TRBD2,TRBV5-1,once,TRBJ2-7,TGCGCCAGCAGCTCCGGACTAGCGGGAGGTTCCGACTACGAGCAGTACTTC,CASSSGLAGGSDYEQYF
-,TRBV5-1,once,TRBJ1-1,TGCGCCAGCAGCTTGGTCGGAGGGACCACTGAAGCTTTCTTT,CASSLVGGTTEAFF
-,TRBV30,-,TRBJ1-2,TGTGCCTGGGGGGGATCCGGGAGACATGGCTACACCTTC,CAWGGSGRHGYTF
-,TRBV5-6,-,TRBJ1-5,TGTGCCAGCAGCTTGATAGGTCAGGGTTTCGCTAGCAATCAGCCCCAGCATTTT,CASSLIGQGFASNQPQHF
-,TRBV28,-,TRBJ2-1,TGTGCCAGCAGAACGACGTTCGGGACTCCAATAGACAATGAGCAGTTCTTC,CASRTTFGTPIDNEQFF
-,TRBV30,-,TRBJ1-2,TGTGCCTGGAGTGTACCCGGGTATAGGTACACCTTC,CAWSVPGYRYTF
-,TRBV16,-,TRBJ2-5,TGTGCCAGCAGCCAAGGCAGTCGAGAGACCCAGTACTTC,CASSQGSRETQYF
TRBD2,TRBV11-1,-,TRBJ2-5,TGTGCCAGCAGCCTCCTTCTGGGGGGGGAGACCCAGTACTTC,CASSLLLGGETQYF
-,TRBV13,-,TRBJ1-6,TGTGCCAGCAGCAAAAAGAACAGTCATTCACCCCTCCACTTT,CASSKKNSHSPLHF
TRBD2,TRBV14,-,TRBJ2-5,TGTGCCAGCAGCCCCCGACTTGGCGGGGGAGAGACCCAGTACTTC,CASSPRLGGGETQYF
-,TRBV12-5,once,TRBJ1-3,TGTGCTAGTGGTTTCTCGACGGACAGCTCTGGAAACACCATATATTTT,CASGFSTDSSGNTIYF
TRBD2,TRBV6-6,once,TRBJ2-1,TGTGCCAGCAGTTACGGGACTAGCGGGTTGAATGAGCAGTTCTTC,CASSYGTSGLNEQFF
TRBD2,TRBV6-5,-,TRBJ2-3,TGTGCCAGCAGTGGGACTAGCGGACACACAGATACGCAGTATTTT,CASSGTSGHTDTQYF
-,TRBV7-9,-,TRBJ1-1,TGTGCCAGCAGACCCCCCACCGGAGGTGAAGCTTTCTTT,CASRPPTGGEAFF
TRBD1,TRBV28,-,TRBJ1-2,TGTGCCAGCAGTTTAATGGGACAGGGGGCTAGGATCTATGGCTACACCTTC,CASSLMGQGARIYGYTF
TRBD1,TRBV29-1,once,TRBJ2-1,TGCAGCGGGACCGGGACAGGGGGCCGGGAGCAGTTCTTC,CSGTGTGGREQFF
-,TRBV7-9,-,TRBJ2-1,TGTGCCAGCAGCTCAATGGGGGGGCCTAGTACTGAGCAGTTCTTC,CASSSMGGPSTEQFF
-,TRBV13,-,TRBJ1-1,TGTGCCAGCAGGGACACAAACACTGAAGCTTTCTTT,CASRDTNTEAFF
-,TRBV18,-,TRBJ2-2,TGTGCCAGCATCTACTCCACCGGGGAGCTGTTTTTT,CASIYSTGELFF
TRBD2,TRBV13,once,TRBJ2-1,TGTGCCAGCAGCTTAGGGTCGGCTAGCGGGAATCAGGAGCAGTTCTTC,CASSLGSASGNQEQFF
TRBD1,TRBV11-1,-,TRBJ2-3,TGTGCCAGCAGCGCGGGACAGGGGGCAGATACGCAGTATTTT,CASSAGQGADTQYF
-,TRBV27,few,TRBJ2-7,TGTGCCAGCAGCCTCATTGCTGGAGAACCGCTAGCCTACGAGCAGTACTTC,CASSLIAGEPLAYEQYF
-,TRBV10-3,once,TRBJ1-3,TGTGCCATCAGTGTAGCGGGATCTGGAAACACCATATATTTT,CAISVAGSGNTIYF
TRBD2,TRBV9,-,TRBJ2-3,TGTGCCAGCAGCGTAGAAGCGGGGTACACAGATACGCAGTATTTT,CASSVEAGYTDTQYF
TRBD2,TRBV5-1,-,TRBJ2-1,TGCGCCAGCAGCCACCGAACCGGGACTAGCGCTTCGAATGAGCAGTTCTTC,CASSHRTGTSASNEQFF
-,TRBV6-1,-,TRBJ1-1,TGTGCCAGCACAGGGGCGAGCGCTGAAGCTTTCTTT,CASTGASAEAFF
TRBD2,TRBV19,-,TRBJ2-7,TGTGCCAGTAGTCCCCGACTAGCGGGGGCTGTTGCCTACGAGCAGTACTTC,CASSPRLAGAVAYEQYF
TRBD1,TRBV28,-,TRBJ2-5,TGTGCCAGCAGTTTGACAGGGATGACCCAGTACTTC,CASSLTGMTQYF
-,TRBV27,-,TRBJ1-6,TGTGCCAGCAGTTTAATCGGTTCACCCCTCCACTTT,CASSLIGSPLHF
-,TRBV7-3,-,TRBJ2-7,TGTGCCAGCAGCTTAATAGTGGTCTGGCAGGGCTCTGTAGAGCAGTACTTC,CASSLIVVWQGSVEQYF
TRBD2,TRBV5-4,-,TRBJ2-3,TGTGCCAGCAGCTTGCCCGGGACTAGCGGGGGGCTCTTTGGGACGCAGTATTTT,CASSLPGTSGGLFGTQYF
TRBD2,TRBV2,-,TRBJ2-1,TGTGCCAGCAGTCCTTGGACTAGCGGGGGGAATGAGCAGTTCTTC,CASSPWTSGGNEQFF
TRBD1,TRBV2,-,TRBJ1-1,TGTGCCAGCAGTGAGGATAAGGGTAGGGGGCTAAAAGCTTTCTTT,CASSEDKGRGLKAFF
-,TRBV7-2,-,TRBJ2-3,TGTGCCAGCAGCCCCGAACCGGTGCGTCCGGATACGCAGTATTTT,CASSPEPVRPDTQYF
-,TRBV5-6,-,TRBJ2-1,TGTGCCAGCAGCCGATCGAGCTCCTACAATGAGCAGTTCTTC,CASSRSSSYNEQFF
TRBD2,TRBV7-9,-,TRBJ2-4,TGTGCCAGCAGCTTAAGTGCGGGGGGGGCGCTAGCCAAAAACATTCAGTACTTC,CASSLSAGGALAKNIQYF
-,TRBV5-5,-,TRBJ2-5,TGTGCCAGCAGCGGAGTCGGCGAGACCCAGTACTTC,CASSGVGETQYF
TRBD2,TRBV10-3,-,TRBJ2-2,TGTGCCATCAGTGATCCCGCTAGCGGGAACACCGGGGAGCTGTTTTTT,CAISDPASGNTGELFF
TRBD1,TRBV6-5,-,TRBJ2-2,TGTGCCAGCAGTCCCGGGACAGTTAGTTCCGGGGAGCTGTTTTTT,CASSPGTVSSGELFF
-,TRBV30,-,TRBJ1-5,TGTGCCTGGGGCTACGGGGGTTACAATCAGCCCCAGCATTTT,CAWGYGGYNQPQHF
-,TRBV21-1,once,TRBJ1-3,TGTGCCAGCAGGGGGACACCCAGCTCTGGAAACACCATATATTTT,CASRGTPSSGNTIYF
TRBD2,TRBV5-1,once,TRBJ2-5,TGCGCCAGCAGCCTGGAGACTAGCGGGAATGGAGAGACCCAGTACTTC,CASSLETSGNGETQYF
-,TRBV4-2,once,TRBJ1-2,TGTGCCAGCAGCCGAGTCGTGGGCAAGAATACTAACTATGGCTACACCTTC,CASSRVVGKNTNYGYTF
-,TRBV10-1,-,TRBJ1-5,TGCGCCAGCAGTGAGTTTAGTTCGGGGAATAATCAGCCCCAGCATTTT,CASSEFSSGNNQPQHF